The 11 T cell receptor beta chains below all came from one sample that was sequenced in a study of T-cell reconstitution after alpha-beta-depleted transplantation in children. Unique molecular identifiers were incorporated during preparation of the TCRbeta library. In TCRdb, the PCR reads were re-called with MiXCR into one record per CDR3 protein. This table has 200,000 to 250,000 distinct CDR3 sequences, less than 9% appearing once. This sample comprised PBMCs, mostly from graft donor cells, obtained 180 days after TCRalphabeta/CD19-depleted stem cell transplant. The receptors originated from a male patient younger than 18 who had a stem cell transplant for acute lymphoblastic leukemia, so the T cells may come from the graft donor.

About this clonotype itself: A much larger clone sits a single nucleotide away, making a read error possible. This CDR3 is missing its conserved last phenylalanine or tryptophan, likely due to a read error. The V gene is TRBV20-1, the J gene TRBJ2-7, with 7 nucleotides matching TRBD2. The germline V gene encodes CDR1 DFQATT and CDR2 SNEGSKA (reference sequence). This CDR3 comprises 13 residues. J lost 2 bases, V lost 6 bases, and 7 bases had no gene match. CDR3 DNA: TGCAGTGCACCCGGGGCGGGGGCCTACGAGCAGTACCTC. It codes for CSAPGAGAYEQYL.

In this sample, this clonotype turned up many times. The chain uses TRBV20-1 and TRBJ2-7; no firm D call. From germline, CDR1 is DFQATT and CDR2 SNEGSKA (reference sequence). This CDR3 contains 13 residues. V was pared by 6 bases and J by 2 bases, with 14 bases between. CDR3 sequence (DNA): TGCAGTGCCAGTGGTGTACCAACCTACGAGCAGTACTTC. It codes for CSASGVPTYEQYF.

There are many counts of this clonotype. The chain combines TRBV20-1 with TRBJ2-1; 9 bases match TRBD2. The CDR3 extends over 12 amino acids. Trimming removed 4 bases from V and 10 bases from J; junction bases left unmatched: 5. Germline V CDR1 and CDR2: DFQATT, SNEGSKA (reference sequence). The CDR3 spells CSAKTSGTEQFF. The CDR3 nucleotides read TGCAGTGCTAAGACTAGCGGAACCGAGCAGTTCTTC.

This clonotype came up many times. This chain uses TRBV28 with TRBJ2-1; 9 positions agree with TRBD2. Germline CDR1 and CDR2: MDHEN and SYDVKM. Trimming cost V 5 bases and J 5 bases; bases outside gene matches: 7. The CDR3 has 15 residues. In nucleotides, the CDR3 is TGTGCCAGCAGTCCGCCCGGACTAGCGCACAATGAGCAGTTCTTC. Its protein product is CASSPPGLAHNEQFF.

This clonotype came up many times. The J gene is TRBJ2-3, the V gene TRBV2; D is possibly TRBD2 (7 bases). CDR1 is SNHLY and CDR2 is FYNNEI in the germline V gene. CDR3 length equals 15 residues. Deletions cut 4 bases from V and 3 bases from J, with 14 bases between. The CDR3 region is CASSVQKGGTDTQYF. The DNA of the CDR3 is TGTGCCAGCAGTGTCCAGAAGGGGGGGACAGATACGCAGTATTTT.

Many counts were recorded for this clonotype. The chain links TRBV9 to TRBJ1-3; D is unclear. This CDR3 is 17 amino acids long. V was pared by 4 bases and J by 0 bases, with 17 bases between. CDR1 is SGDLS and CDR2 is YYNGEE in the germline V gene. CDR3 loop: CASSLRGRSHSGNTIYF. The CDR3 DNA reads TGTGCCAGCAGCCTTAGAGGCAGGTCCCACTCTGGAAACACCATATATTTT. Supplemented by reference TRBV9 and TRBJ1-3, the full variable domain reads DSGVTQTPKHLITATGQRVTLRCSPRSGDLSVYWYQQSLDQGLQFLIQYYNGEERAKGNILERFSAQQFPDLHSELNLSSLELGDSALYFCASSLRGRSHSGNTIYFGEGSWLTVV.

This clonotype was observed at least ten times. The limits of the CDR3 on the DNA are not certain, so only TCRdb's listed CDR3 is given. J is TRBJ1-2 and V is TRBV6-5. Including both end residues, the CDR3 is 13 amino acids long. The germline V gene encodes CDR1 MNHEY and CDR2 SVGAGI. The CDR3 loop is CASSTSGSYGYTF.

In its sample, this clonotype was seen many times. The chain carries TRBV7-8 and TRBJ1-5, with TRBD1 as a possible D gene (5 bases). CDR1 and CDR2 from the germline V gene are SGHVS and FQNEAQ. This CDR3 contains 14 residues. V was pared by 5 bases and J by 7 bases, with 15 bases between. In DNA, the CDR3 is TGTGCCAGCAGCCAATCGAGGGGTAGGCAGCCCCAGCATTTT. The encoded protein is CASSQSRGRQPQHF. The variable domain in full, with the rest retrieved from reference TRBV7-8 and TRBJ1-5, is GAGVSQSPRYKVAKRGQDVALRCDPISGHVSLFWYQQALGQGPEFLTYFQNEAQLDKSGLPSDRFFAERPEGSVSTLKIQRTQQEDSAVYLCASSQSRGRQPQHFGDGTRLSIL.

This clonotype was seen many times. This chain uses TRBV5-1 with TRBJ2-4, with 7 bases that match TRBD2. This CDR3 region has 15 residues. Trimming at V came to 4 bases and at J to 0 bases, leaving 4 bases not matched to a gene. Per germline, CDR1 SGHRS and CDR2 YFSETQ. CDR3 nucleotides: TGCGCCAGCAGCCACGGGGGGATAGCCAAAAACATTCAGTACTTC. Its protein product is CASSHGGIAKNIQYF.

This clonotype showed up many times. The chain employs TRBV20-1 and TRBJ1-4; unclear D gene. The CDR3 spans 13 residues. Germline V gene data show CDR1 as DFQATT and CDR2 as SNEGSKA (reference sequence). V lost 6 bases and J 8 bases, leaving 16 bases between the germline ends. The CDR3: CSAIPTIDEKLFF. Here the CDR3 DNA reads TGCAGTGCAATACCCACAATTGACGAAAAACTGTTTTTT.

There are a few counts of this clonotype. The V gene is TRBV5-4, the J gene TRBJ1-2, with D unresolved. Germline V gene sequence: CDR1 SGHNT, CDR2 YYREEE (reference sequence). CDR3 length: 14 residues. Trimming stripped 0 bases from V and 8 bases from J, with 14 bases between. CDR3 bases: TGTGCCAGCAGCTTGGTAGTGCGAGGGAGGGGCTACACCTTC. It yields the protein CASSLVVRGRGYTF.